The present entry profiles one T cell receptor (beta chain) with its context. Its cognate antigen is unknown. The data are from a study of cytomegalovirus exposure and HLA in healthy donors. It was with 60 Vbeta and 13 Jbeta primers that the PCR ran. The protocol was immunoSEQ multiplex PCR, while the TCRdb copy is restricted to in-frame clones and leaves out a portion. The repertoire holds some 98,000 clones, 55% to 75% seen once, with less than 2.5% in the top ten. Study-level findings and limits: Per a later analysis, 15,000 to 20,000 TCR beta sequences showed association with HLA alleles at 0.05 false discovery rate.

Trimming pared 1 base from V and 0 bases from J, leaving 9 bases between. Per the germline V gene, CDR1 is SGHVS and CDR2 is FNYEAQ. The CDR3 consists of 15 residues. The clonotype originates from a man between 45 and 60 years old in good health and CMV-seronegative. What was sequenced was PBMCs. The V and J genes are TRBV7-6 and TRBJ1-1; no clear D. This chain's CDR3 is CASSLVGFMNTEAFF. CDR3 DNA sequence: TGTGCCAGCAGCTTAGTCGGGTTTATGAACACTGAAGCTTTCTTT.